Sequencing of this TCR beta chain was carried out in a study of T cells in Graves' hyperthyroidism and ophthalmopathy. Overall study: At initial diagnosis, before any treatment had begun, peripheral blood was obtained.

What was amplified from RNA transcripts were TCR beta CDR3 regions. A set of HTBI primers served as the primers for a first-round RT-PCR of the TCR CDR3. TCRdb independently ran MiXCR on the multiplex PCR reads; one entry per CDR3 protein. The sample lists hundreds of thousands of distinct CDR3 sequences, more than 12% occurring once. Findings and caveats of the study: Most clonotypes that expanded in the thyroid above 0.001 also showed up in blood. A model of 13 V-J features distinguished ophthalmopathy from stable hyperthyroidism.

This clonotype was observed at least ten times. Its antigen is as yet unknown. Patients affected by ophthalmopathy presented a Clinical Activity Score of at least 3, a NOSPECS grade of at least 4, and disease duration below 3 months. Germline V gene lookup returns CDR1 MDHEN and CDR2 SYDVKM. V was trimmed by 3 bases and J by 0 bases, leaving 7 bases between them. The CDR3 runs 14 residues. This receptor was taken from a woman between 45 and 65 years old with Graves' ophthalmopathy. What was sequenced was blood. This chain links TRBV28 with TRBJ2-3; no firm D call. The CDR3 protein is CASSFPASTDTQYF. The CDR3 DNA is TGTGCCAGCAGTTTTCCGGCCAGCACAGATACGCAGTATTTT.